This entry lists 14 T cell receptor beta chains sequenced from one sample in a study of T cells in Graves' hyperthyroidism and ophthalmopathy. From RNA transcripts, TCR beta CDR3 regions were amplified. First-round RT-PCR with HTBI primers amplified the TCR CDR3 region. In TCRdb, the multiplex PCR reads were re-called with MiXCR into one record per CDR3 protein. The sample carries 600,000 to 800,000 distinct CDR3 sequences, 35% recorded once. The source material was blood. These receptors were collected from a woman aged 40 to 50 with Graves' hyperthyroidism.

This rearrangement joins TRBV7-2 to TRBJ1-1, with D possibly TRBD1 on 6 matching bases. Looked up from germline, CDR1 is SGHTA and CDR2 is FQGNSA. This CDR3 region has 15 residues. V lost 5 bases and J 1 base, leaving 14 bases between the germline ends. The CDR3 DNA sequence: TGTGCCAGCAGCCAACGGGGAGGGGGGAACACTGAAGCTTTCTTT. The encoded protein is CASSQRGGGNTEAFF.

This clonotype occurred once. This may stem from a read error, because a much larger clone lies one nucleotide away. The rearrangement joins TRBV20-1 to TRBJ1-4; D gene uncertain. The CDR3 contains 12 residues. Germline V gene lookup returns CDR1 DFQATT and CDR2 SNEGSKA (reference sequence). The CDR3 region has the DNA TGCAGCGTTGTGTCAGAAGCTGAAAAACTGCTTTTT. Translated: CSVVSEAEKLLF.

This clonotype has at least ten counts. This chain joins TRBV29-1 and TRBJ2-7; TRBD1 agrees at 8 bases. Trimming cost V 5 bases and J 2 bases; bases outside gene matches: 5. CDR3 length equals 13 residues. Germline lookup yields CDR1 SQVTM and CDR2 ANQGSEA. For the CDR3, the DNA is TGCAGCGTTATAGGACAGGGTACCTACGAGCAGTACTTC. Its translation is CSVIGQGTYEQYF.

As for this clonotype: A much larger clone differs from this one at a single base, so this may be a read error. The rearrangement links TRBV7-8 to TRBJ1-1; weak D call: TRBD1 (6 bases). The CDR3 consists of 16 residues. The germline gives CDR1 SGHVS, CDR2 FQNEAQ. Trimming shortened V by 8 bases and J by 3 bases, and 22 bases separated the two germline ends. The CDR3 sequence is CASGLRQDDWYTEAFF. For the CDR3, the DNA is TGTGCCAGCGGCCTACGACAGGACGACTGGTACACTGAAGCTTTCTTT. Full variable domain (remainder filled in from reference TRBV7-8 and TRBJ1-1): GAGVSQSPRYKVAKRGQDVALRCDPISGHVSLFWYQQALGQGPEFLTYFQNEAQLDKSGLPSDRFFAERPEGSVSTLKIQRTQQEDSAVYLCASGLRQDDWYTEAFFGQGTRLTVV.

The V and J genes are TRBV7-2 and TRBJ2-6, with D unresolved. The CDR3 covers 18 residues. Trimming cost V 2 bases and J 4 bases, with 18 bases left between them. Germline V gene sequence: CDR1 SGHTA, CDR2 FQGNSA. The CDR3 sequence is CASSLRAADPEGANVLTF. As DNA, the CDR3 is TGTGCCAGCAGCTTACGGGCGGCGGACCCCGAGGGGGCCAACGTCCTGACTTTC. The variable domain in full, with the rest retrieved from reference TRBV7-2 and TRBJ2-6, is GAGVSQSPSNKVTEKGKDVELRCDPISGHTALYWYRQSLGQGLEFLIYFQGNSAPDKSGLPSDRFSAERTGGSVSTLTIQRTQQEDSAVYLCASSLRAADPEGANVLTFGAGSRLTVL.

J is TRBJ1-2 and V is TRBV19, with unresolved D. The CDR3 length is 13 residues. The germline V and J ends were trimmed by 3 bases and 8 bases, with 13 bases remaining between them. Germline CDR1 LNHDA, CDR2 SQIVND (reference sequence). Here the CDR3 DNA reads TGTGCCAGTAGTATCCTCACGGGGTCCGGCTACACCTTC. It translates to CASSILTGSGYTF. The variable domain in full, with the rest retrieved from reference TRBV19 and TRBJ1-2, is DGGITQSPKYLFRKEGQNVTLSCEQNLNHDAMYWYRQDPGQGLRLIYYSQIVNDFQKGDIAEGYSVSREKKESFPLTVTSAQKNPTAFYLCASSILTGSGYTFGSGTRLTVV.

Only a few counts were recorded for this clonotype. This chain connects TRBV6-1 to TRBJ2-2; D not resolved. Trimming left V 6 bases short and J 5 bases short, with 10 bases between. Germline V gives CDR1 MNHNS, CDR2 SASEGT. The CDR3 loop spans 13 amino acids. The CDR3 protein is CASRPRITGELFF. DNA for the CDR3: TGTGCCAGCAGGCCCAGAATTACCGGGGAGCTGTTTTTT.

The V and J genes are TRBV2 and TRBJ1-5; D gene uncertain. Germline V CDR1 and CDR2: SNHLY, FYNNEI. V gave up 1 base and J gave up 3 bases, with 7 bases separating them. The CDR3 contains 14 residues. The CDR3 bases are TGTGCCAGCAGTGAAGGGGTCGTCAATCAGCCCCAGCATTTT. This translates into CASSEGVVNQPQHF.

The gene calls are TRBV4-1 and TRBJ1-2; D is unresolved. This CDR3 region has 14 residues. The V gene lost 1 base and the J gene lost 4 bases, with 10 bases spanning the gap. The V gene's germline CDR1 is MGHRA and CDR2 YSYEKL. Written as DNA, the CDR3 is TGCGCCAGCAGCCAAGGGACGGAACGCTATGGCTACACCTTC. Translation: CASSQGTERYGYTF.

The V call is TRBV10-3, the J call TRBJ1-2; TRBD1 aligns across 11 bases. J gave up 8 bases and V 4 bases, and 3 bases lay outside the gene matches. Germline CDR1 and CDR2: ENHRY and SYGVKD. CDR3 size: 13 residues. The CDR3 DNA reads as TGTGCCATCAGTGCGGACAGGGGGCGAGGCTACACCTTC. Protein: CAISADRGRGYTF.

V usage is TRBV28 and J usage is TRBJ1-1, with unresolved D. The germline CDR1 and CDR2 sequences are MDHEN and SYDVKM. V lost 8 bases and J 4 bases, leaving 8 bases between the germline ends. The CDR3 consists of 11 residues. Here the CDR3 DNA reads TGTGCCAGCCCCCGGGGCACTGAAGCTTTCTTT. As protein: CASPRGTEAFF. Complete variable domain (other parts from reference TRBV28 and TRBJ1-1): DVKVTQSSRYLVKRTGEKVFLECVQDMDHENMFWYRQDPGLGLRLIYFSYDVKMKEKGDIPEGYSVSREKKERFSLILESASTNQTSMYLCASPRGTEAFFGQGTRLTVV.

This clonotype appeared a few times. The DNA for the CDR3 is TGTGCCAGCAGTTATCCCGGGACAGGACATAACTATGGCTACACCTTC. Its translation is CASSYPGTGHNYGYTF. The chain links TRBV6-5 to TRBJ1-2, with 8 bases lining up with TRBD1. CDR3 size: 16 residues. V gave up 3 bases and J gave up 1 base; unmatched junction bases: 7. Germline CDR1 is MNHEY and CDR2 is SVGAGI.

V and J are TRBV12-3 or TRBV12-4 and TRBJ1-1; the match to TRBD1 covers 8 bases. The CDR3 totals 15 residues. V dropped 2 bases and J dropped 2; count of bases not matched to a gene: 4. This chain's CDR3 is CASSLLDRDNTEAFF. CDR3 coding DNA: TGTGCCAGCAGTTTACTGGACAGGGATAACACTGAAGCTTTCTTT.

This clonotype was detected only a few times. This chain joins TRBV10-3 and TRBJ1-6, with no clear D. V gave up 10 bases and J gave up 12 bases, with 22 bases separating them. In germline, CDR1 is ENHRY, CDR2 SYGVKD. The CDR3 runs 14 residues. The CDR3 protein is CASGFLDPSLPLHF. Written as DNA, the CDR3 is TGTGCCAGCGGGTTTCTTGATCCGAGTTTACCCCTCCACTTT.